This T cell receptor (beta chain) appears in the sequencing data of a study of a mutant IDH1 vaccine in newly diagnosed glioma. As regards this clone: Antigen: not known.

Data came from immunoSEQ multiplex PCR; TCRdb stores just in-frame clones and leaves some out. The sample contains under 40,000 clones, around 80% of which appear only once. The CDR3 spans 14 residues. The germline V gene has CDR1 SGHKS and CDR2 YYEKEE (reference sequence). Trimming cost V 3 bases and J 7 bases; bases outside gene matches: 5. Regarding time point: week 35, safety follow-up. In the vaccine, a single dose held 300 ug of the mutant IDH1 20-mer peptide, along with topical imiquimod. The source was PBMCs, collected from a glioma patient whose treatment included an IDH1 peptide vaccine. The chain uses TRBV5-5 and TRBJ1-4; 8 nucleotides match TRBD1. The sequence was collected from a woman aged 35 to 49 with glioma. For the CDR3, the DNA is TGTGCCAGCAGCTATGACAGGGGCGGTGAAAAACTGTTTTTT. This translates into CASSYDRGGEKLFF.